The 10 T cell receptor beta chains below were found in one sample sequenced in a study of T cell responses to AZD1222 COVID-19 vaccine. Libraries were prepared by immunoSEQ multiplex PCR; TCRdb keeps only in-frame clonotypes and omits some of them. The top ten clones hold approximately 1.5% of a sample with 95,000 to 150,000 clones, about 90% of them seen once. This sample comprised peripheral blood, obtained on day 0 of AZD1222 vaccination. Receptors originate from an adult in good health.

The gene calls are TRBV7-3 and TRBJ2-1; 9 bases align to TRBD2. The J segment lost 5 bases and the V segment lost 1 base, leaving 6 bases of the junction unmatched. CDR1 SGHTA and CDR2 FQGTGA come from the germline V gene. This CDR3 comprises 16 residues. CDR3 sequence: CASSLIAGGYDNEQFF. In DNA, the CDR3 is TGTGCCAGCAGCTTAATCGCGGGAGGGTACGACAATGAGCAGTTCTTC.

This rearrangement joins TRBV5-1 to TRBJ1-6; the match to TRBD1 covers 7 bases. The CDR3 is 17 amino acids. Germline lookup yields CDR1 SGHRS and CDR2 YFSETQ. With 4 bases clipped from V and 9 bases from J, the junction kept 16 bases outside the gene matches. This CDR3 reads CASSRTFAQGGASPLHF. The CDR3 DNA is TGCGCCAGCAGCCGGACCTTCGCCCAGGGGGGGGCTTCACCCCTCCACTTT.

The chain carries TRBV3-1 (or the pseudogene TRBV3-2) and TRBJ1-6; tentatively, D is TRBD1 (6 bases). Germline loops: CDR1 LGHDT, CDR2 YNNKEL (reference sequence). The length of the CDR3 is 14 residues. Trimming cost V 2 bases and J 10 bases, with 12 bases left between them. The CDR3 sequence is CASSQRQAGSPLHF. The DNA for the CDR3 is TGTGCCAGCAGCCAAAGACAGGCGGGGTCACCCCTCCACTTT.

There are a few counts of this clone. This chain connects TRBV29-1 to TRBJ1-3; D is unresolved. The length of the CDR3 is 12 residues. The germline V gene encodes CDR1 SQVTM and CDR2 ANQGSEA. The ends were cut back, 4 bases at V and 0 bases at J, with 4 bases in the middle. The CDR3 here is CSVASSGNTIYF. The CDR3 bases are TGCAGCGTTGCGAGCTCTGGAAACACCATATATTTT.

The genes are TRBV12-5 and TRBJ1-5; D is unresolved. This CDR3 spans 11 amino acids. V was pared by 7 bases and J by 4 bases, with 5 bases between. CDR1 and CDR2 from the germline V gene are LGHNT and FRNRAP. Written as DNA, the CDR3 is TGTGCTAGTGCCGTTAATCAGCCCCAGCATTTT. It yields the protein CASAVNQPQHF.

This clone was found a few times. The chain is built from TRBV5-4 and TRBJ2-6; perhaps TRBD2 as D (6 bases). Per germline, CDR1 SGHNT and CDR2 YYREEE (reference sequence). The CDR3 is 16 amino acids. The V end lost 6 bases, the J end lost 0 bases, and 13 bases lay between the germline ends. For the CDR3, the DNA is TGTGCCAGCACCCTGGGGGGTAACTCTGGGGCCAACGTCCTGACTTTC. Translation gives CASTLGGNSGANVLTF.

The chain employs TRBV27 and TRBJ1-1; tentative D call: TRBD1 (5 bases). Trimming left V 3 bases short and J 4 bases short, with 9 bases between. The germline V gene has CDR1 MNHEY and CDR2 SMNVEV (reference sequence). This CDR3 region has 13 residues. CDR3 DNA: TGTGCCAGCAGTTTTTCAGGGCTCACTGAAGCTTTCTTT. It yields the protein CASSFSGLTEAFF.

The chain has TRBV6-4 and TRBJ2-1, with D possibly TRBD1 on 7 matching bases. The CDR3 has 13 residues. Deletions cut 6 bases from V and 9 bases from J, with 15 bases between. The germline V gene has CDR1 MRHNA and CDR2 SNTAGT. The CDR3: CASRDREVGEQFF. The CDR3 nucleotides are TGTGCCAGCAGAGACAGGGAGGTTGGTGAGCAGTTCTTC.

The chain couples TRBV7-9 to TRBJ2-1, with TRBD1 identical over 9 bases. CDR3 length equals 16 residues. V gave up 6 bases and J gave up 6 bases; unmatched junction bases: 12. Germline values: CDR1 SEHNR, CDR2 FQNEAQ (reference sequence). CDR3 protein: CASRIGVVGQGNEQFF. CDR3 DNA sequence: TGTGCCAGCAGGATAGGGGTGGTGGGACAGGGCAATGAGCAGTTCTTC.

This chain joins TRBV6-5 and TRBJ1-2; unclear D gene. CDR1 and CDR2 from the germline V gene are MNHEY and SVGAGI. CDR3 length equals 15 residues. Trimming took off 4 bases at V and 5 bases at J, with 17 bases between the two ends. The CDR3 loop reads CASSSYTRRGYGYTF. For the CDR3, the DNA is TGTGCCAGCAGTTCCTACACCCGGAGAGGATATGGCTACACCTTC.